This passage covers 30 T cell receptor beta chains from one sample sequenced in a study of T cell responses to AZD1222 COVID-19 vaccine. The method was immunoSEQ multiplex PCR; TCRdb's version includes in-frame clones alone and lacks a portion of them. The sample includes more than 50,000 clones, about 90% of them seen just once. The sequencing here drew on peripheral blood, taken on day 0 of AZD1222 vaccination. The receptors here all came from an adult in good health.

The genes are TRBV6-5 and TRBJ1-2; D not resolved. From germline, CDR1 is MNHEY and CDR2 SVGAGI. The CDR3 contains 12 residues. V was shortened by 2 bases and J by 2 bases, with 3 bases between the two germline ends. As DNA, the CDR3 is TGTGCCAGCAGTTACGGAAACTATGGCTACACCTTC. Its translation is CASSYGNYGYTF.

This sequence joins TRBV28 and TRBJ1-1; 8 bases line up with TRBD1. V shed 5 bases, J shed 0 bases, and the junction held 8 bases outside the gene matches. The CDR3 covers 16 residues. Germline V gives CDR1 MDHEN, CDR2 SYDVKM. CDR3 in DNA: TGTGCCAGCAGTACTCCTACAGGGGGGATGAACACTGAAGCTTTCTTT. Translation gives CASSTPTGGMNTEAFF. Together with reference TRBV28 and TRBJ1-1, the CDR3 gives the full variable domain: DVKVTQSSRYLVKRTGEKVFLECVQDMDHENMFWYRQDPGLGLRLIYFSYDVKMKEKGDIPEGYSVSREKKERFSLILESASTNQTSMYLCASSTPTGGMNTEAFFGQGTRLTVV.

This rearrangement joins TRBV21-1 to TRBJ1-4. TRBV21-1 is annotated as a pseudogene. The CDR3 sequence is 17 residues long. The CDR3 DNA follows: TGTGCCAGCATATCTGTCCCGTGGAGGGAATGGGCTGAAAAACTGTTTTTT. It codes for CASISVPWREWAEKLFF.

The chain couples TRBV28 to TRBJ1-5, with D perhaps matching TRBD1 (5 bases). Germline CDR1 reads MDHEN; CDR2 reads SYDVKM. CDR3 size: 12 residues. The germline V and J ends were trimmed by 3 bases and 8 bases, with 8 bases remaining between them. The CDR3 sequence is CASSFGGEPQHF. Here the CDR3 DNA reads TGTGCCAGCAGTTTTGGGGGAGAGCCCCAGCATTTT.

The V gene is TRBV18, the J gene TRBJ1-1; TRBD1 might be the D (6 bases). The ends were cut back, 3 bases at V and 1 base at J, with 15 bases in the middle. Per germline, CDR1 KGHSH and CDR2 LQKENI. CDR3 length: 16 residues. As DNA, the CDR3 is TGTGCCAGCTCACCCTTCGCGGGGGCGGGGAACACTGAAGCTTTCTTT. This encodes CASSPFAGAGNTEAFF.

This sequence joins TRBV2 and TRBJ1-1; D possibly corresponds to TRBD1 (5 bases). CDR3 length equals 13 residues. Trimming pared 6 bases from V and 1 base from J, leaving 9 bases between. Germline-derived CDR1 and CDR2 are SNHLY and FYNNEI. The CDR3 DNA is TGTGCCAGCAGGCGGGGGGAGAACACTGAAGCTTTCTTT. Translated: CASRRGENTEAFF.

Only a few counts were recorded for this clone. This chain links TRBV4-1 with TRBJ2-3; D is ambiguous. V lost 4 bases and J 3 bases, leaving 14 bases between the germline ends. Per the germline V gene, CDR1 is MGHRA and CDR2 is YSYEKL. The CDR3 extends over 15 amino acids. The CDR3: CASSPKLDLTDTQYF. CDR3 DNA: TGCGCCAGCAGCCCAAAACTCGACCTGACAGATACGCAGTATTTT.

V usage is TRBV20-1 and J usage is TRBJ1-4; D ambiguous. Germline V gene sequence: CDR1 DFQATT, CDR2 SNEGSKA (reference sequence). Deletions cut 3 bases from V and 8 bases from J, with 19 bases between. The CDR3 covers 15 residues. CDR3: CSASPLIWQTEKLFF. CDR3 DNA sequence: TGCAGTGCTAGTCCTTTAATATGGCAGACAGAAAAACTGTTTTTT.

This chain joins TRBV4-2 and TRBJ2-2; 16 bases map to TRBD2. CDR1 is LGHNA and CDR2 is YNFKEQ in the germline V gene. The CDR3 runs 19 residues. Trimming took 0 bases from V and 5 from J; bases not matched to a gene: 6. CDR3 loop: CASSQEGLAGGPWTGELFF. CDR3 in DNA: TGTGCCAGCAGCCAAGAGGGACTAGCGGGGGGGCCCTGGACCGGGGAGCTGTTTTTT.

The chain is built from TRBV9 and TRBJ2-3, with TRBD2 identical over 8 bases. V was clipped by 0 bases and J by 2 bases; unmatched bases: 8. The CDR3 has 17 amino acids. CDR1 is SGDLS and CDR2 is YYNGEE in the germline V gene. CDR3 region: CASSVGISGGVTDTQYF. In DNA, the CDR3 is TGTGCCAGCAGCGTAGGGATCAGCGGGGGTGTCACAGATACGCAGTATTTT.

The chain carries TRBV6-5 and TRBJ1-2; D may be TRBD1 (5 bases). Germline-derived CDR1 and CDR2 are MNHEY and SVGAGI. V was pared by 7 bases and J by 4 bases, with 13 bases between. This CDR3 is 13 amino acids long. CDR3 in amino acids: CASTEVGGYGYTF. The CDR3 nucleotides read TGTGCCAGCACCGAGGTGGGGGGCTATGGCTACACCTTC.

The chain recombines TRBV6-5 with TRBJ2-7; 8 positions match TRBD1. The V gene's germline CDR1 is MNHEY and CDR2 SVGAGI. The junction had 12 bases not matched to a gene; V was cut back by 7 bases and J by 4 bases. The CDR3 totals 15 residues. The DNA of the CDR3 is TGTGCCAGCACATTGTTCGACAGGGGAAATTACGAGCAGTACTTC. It translates to CASTLFDRGNYEQYF.

The genes are TRBV7-8 and TRBJ1-5; maybe TRBD1 (5 bases). Between the trimmed V and J ends, which lost 5 bases and 5 bases, there was a span of 10 bases. Germline-derived CDR1 and CDR2 are SGHVS and FQNEAQ. This CDR3 is built from 13 residues. CDR3 region: CASSRRGDQPQHF. DNA for the CDR3: TGTGCCAGCAGCCGTCGGGGGGATCAGCCCCAGCATTTT.

The chain carries TRBV7-2 and TRBJ2-7; 9 nucleotides line up with TRBD1. This CDR3 is built from 16 residues. J gave up 2 bases and V 1 base, and 6 bases lay outside the gene matches. Germline CDR1 and CDR2: SGHTA and FQGNSA. For the CDR3, the DNA is TGTGCCAGCAGCTTAGGTCGGGACAGGGTCACCTACGAGCAGTACTTC. Its translation is CASSLGRDRVTYEQYF.

The chain employs TRBV12-5 and TRBJ2-7, with D possibly TRBD1 on 6 matching bases. Germline V gene data show CDR1 as LGHNT and CDR2 as FRNRAP. The CDR3 loop spans 12 amino acids. The V gene lost 6 bases and the J gene lost 4 bases, with 10 bases spanning the gap. The CDR3 loop is CASGQDRYEQYF. The CDR3, as DNA: TGTGCTAGTGGCCAAGACAGGTACGAGCAGTACTTC.

The gene calls are TRBV28 and TRBJ2-4; D is uncertain. The CDR3 loop spans 18 amino acids. Germline lookup yields CDR1 MDHEN and CDR2 SYDVKM. The V gene lost 2 bases and the J gene lost 1 base, with 18 bases spanning the gap. The CDR3 protein is CASSLGTILRAAKNIQYF. The CDR3 nucleotides are TGTGCCAGCAGTTTAGGCACCATACTTAGAGCGGCCAAAAACATTCAGTACTTC.

The gene calls are TRBV10-3 and TRBJ2-7, with D hard to call. The CDR3 covers 14 residues. Per the germline V gene, CDR1 is ENHRY and CDR2 is SYGVKD. V was cut by 2 bases and J by 1 base, with 9 bases left in between. In nucleotides, the CDR3 is TGTGCCATCAGTGAGGGGCCCTCATCCTACGAGCAGTACTTC. Protein product: CAISEGPSSYEQYF.

The gene calls are TRBV11-2 and TRBJ2-5; the D gene is possibly TRBD1 (5 bases). Trimming removed 6 bases from V and 5 bases from J, with 16 bases in between. The CDR3 consists of 14 residues. In germline, CDR1 is SGHAT, CDR2 FQNNGV. CDR3 sequence reads: CASSKSLPGETQYF. CDR3 bases: TGTGCCAGCAGTAAGTCCCTCCCAGGGGAGACCCAGTACTTC.

V gene TRBV7-9 combines with J gene TRBJ2-7; 12 bases fit TRBD2. CDR1 is SEHNR and CDR2 is FQNEAQ in the germline V gene (reference sequence). The CDR3 loop spans 16 amino acids. With V trimmed by 5 bases and J by 6 bases, 11 bases remained unmatched. The CDR3: CASSPYRLAGGFEQYF. In DNA form, the CDR3 reads TGTGCCAGCAGCCCCTATCGGCTAGCGGGGGGGTTCGAGCAGTACTTC. Combining the CDR3 with reference TRBV7-9 and TRBJ2-7 gives the whole variable domain DTGVSQNPRHKITKRGQNVTFRCDPISEHNRLYWYRQTLGQGPEFLTYFQNEAQLEKSRLLSDRFSAERPKGSFSTLEIQRTEQGDSAMYLCASSPYRLAGGFEQYFGPGTRLTVT.

The chain recombines TRBV28 with TRBJ1-1; weak D call: TRBD1 (5 bases). Germline V gene lookup returns CDR1 MDHEN and CDR2 SYDVKM. This CDR3 is 15 amino acids long. Trimming removed 2 bases at V and 4 bases at J, with 14 bases between. In nucleotides, the CDR3 is TGTGCCAGCAGTTTAAGCCCAGGGACGAGCACTGAAGCTTTCTTT. Translating gives CASSLSPGTSTEAFF.

The rearrangement joins TRBV5-6 to TRBJ2-5, with D perhaps TRBD2 (6 bases). The CDR3 spans 16 residues. The V gene's germline CDR1 is SGHDT and CDR2 YYEEEE. Trimming stripped 1 base from V and 0 bases from J, with 13 bases between. CDR3 sequence reads: CASSLSRGTYQETQYF. The DNA for the CDR3 is TGTGCCAGCAGCTTGTCTCGGGGGACGTACCAAGAGACCCAGTACTTC.

The genes are TRBV13 and TRBJ2-7, with 12 bases fitting TRBD2. The germline V gene has CDR1 PRHDT and CDR2 FYEKMQ (reference sequence). The CDR3 is 15 residues long. The V and J ends lost 5 bases and 3 bases, in that order; junction bases with no gene match: 5. The CDR3 loop reads CASSELAGGVYEQYF. CDR3 in DNA: TGTGCCAGCAGCGAACTAGCGGGGGGAGTCTACGAGCAGTACTTC.

J is TRBJ2-7 and V is TRBV11-2; weak D call: TRBD1 (6 bases). The CDR3 has 15 residues. The V end lost 6 bases, the J end lost 1 base, and 16 bases lay between the germline ends. The germline gives CDR1 SGHAT, CDR2 FQNNGV. CDR3 sequence (DNA): TGTGCCAGCAGTTTTTTACACGGACAGTCCTACGAGCAGTACTTC. It codes for CASSFLHGQSYEQYF.

The chain joins TRBV30 to TRBJ2-1, with D perhaps matching TRBD2 (6 bases). The germline V gene has CDR1 GTSNPN and CDR2 SVGIG (reference sequence). The CDR3 is 14 amino acids. The V gene lost 0 bases and the J gene lost 8 bases, with 14 bases spanning the gap. CDR3 in DNA: TGTGCCTGGAGTGTAGCTAGCGAGGAATATGAGCAGTTCTTC. This sequence encodes CAWSVASEEYEQFF.

V gene TRBV4-3 combines with J gene TRBJ1-2; TRBD1 matches 10 bases. The CDR3 runs 17 residues. The ends lost 0 bases at V and 5 bases at J; junction bases unmatched: 9. Germline CDR1 reads LGHNA; CDR2 reads YSLEER. The CDR3 bases are TGCGCCAGCAGCCAAGATGTAGGGGACAGGGGAGGGTATGGCTACACCTTC. It translates to CASSQDVGDRGGYGYTF.

The chain has TRBV27 and TRBJ2-1; D not certain. The V gene's germline CDR1 is MNHEY and CDR2 SMNVEV (reference sequence). V lost 7 bases and J lost 2, with 15 bases in between. The length of the CDR3 is 15 residues. CDR3 amino acids: CASTPTPIAYNEQFF. For the CDR3, the DNA is TGTGCCAGCACCCCGACGCCCATTGCCTACAATGAGCAGTTCTTC.

The chain couples TRBV5-1 to TRBJ2-7; D is ambiguous. Trimming removed 4 bases from V and 6 bases from J, with 17 bases in between. Per the germline V gene, CDR1 is SGHRS and CDR2 is YFSETQ. The CDR3 sequence is 14 residues long. For the CDR3, the DNA is TGCGCCAGCAGCCCAAGGCCCGGGCTGGCCGAGCAGTACTTC. Encoded protein: CASSPRPGLAEQYF. The full variable domain, rest sourced from reference TRBV5-1 and TRBJ2-7, is KAGVTQTPRYLIKTRGQQVTLSCSPISGHRSVSWYQQTPGQGLQFLFEYFSETQRNKGNFPGRFSGRQFSNSRSEMNVSTLELGDSALYLCASSPRPGLAEQYFGPGTRLTVT.

The gene calls are TRBV20-1 and TRBJ1-5; D not certain. The V end was cut by 3 bases, the J end by 2 bases, with 11 bases between. The CDR3 contains 14 residues. The V gene's germline CDR1 is DFQATT and CDR2 SNEGSKA (reference sequence). CDR3 protein: CSASVNSGNQPQHF. The CDR3 DNA reads TGCAGTGCTAGTGTCAATTCGGGCAATCAGCCCCAGCATTTT.

The rearrangement uses TRBV3-1 (or the pseudogene TRBV3-2) and TRBJ2-5; tentatively, D is TRBD2 (5 bases). Trimming pared 1 base from V and 5 bases from J, leaving 14 bases between. Per germline, CDR1 LGHDT and CDR2 YNNKEL (reference sequence). The CDR3 consists of 15 residues. The CDR3 sequence is CASSQGGWGEETQYF. The CDR3 DNA reads as TGTGCCAGCAGCCAAGGAGGGTGGGGAGAGGAGACCCAGTACTTC.

The DNA of the CDR3 is TGTGCCAGCAGCCAAGGGAGTAACACTGAAGCTTTCTTT. It codes for CASSQGSNTEAFF. The rearrangement links TRBV7-9 to TRBJ1-1; D call uncertain. The CDR3 covers 13 residues. The germline V gene has CDR1 SEHNR and CDR2 FQNEAQ (reference sequence). V lost 5 bases and J lost 2, with 9 bases in between.